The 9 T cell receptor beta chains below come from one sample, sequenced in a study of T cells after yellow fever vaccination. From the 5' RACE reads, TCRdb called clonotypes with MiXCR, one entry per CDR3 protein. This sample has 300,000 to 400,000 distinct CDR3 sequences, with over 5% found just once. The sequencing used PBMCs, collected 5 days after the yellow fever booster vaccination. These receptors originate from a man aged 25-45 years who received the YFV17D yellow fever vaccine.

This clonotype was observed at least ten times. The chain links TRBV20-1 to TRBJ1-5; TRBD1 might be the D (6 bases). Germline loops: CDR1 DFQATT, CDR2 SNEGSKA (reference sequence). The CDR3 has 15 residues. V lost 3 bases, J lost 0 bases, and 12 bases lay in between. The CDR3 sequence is CSASVTGYSNQPQHF. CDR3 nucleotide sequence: TGCAGTGCTAGCGTGACAGGCTATAGCAATCAGCCCCAGCATTTT.

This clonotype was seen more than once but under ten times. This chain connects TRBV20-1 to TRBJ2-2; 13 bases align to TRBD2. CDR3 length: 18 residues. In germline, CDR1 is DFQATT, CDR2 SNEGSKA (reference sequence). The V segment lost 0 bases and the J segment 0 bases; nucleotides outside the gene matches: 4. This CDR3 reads CSARDRTSGSTNTGELFF. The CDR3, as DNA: TGCAGTGCTAGAGATAGGACTAGCGGGAGCACGAACACCGGGGAGCTGTTTTTT.

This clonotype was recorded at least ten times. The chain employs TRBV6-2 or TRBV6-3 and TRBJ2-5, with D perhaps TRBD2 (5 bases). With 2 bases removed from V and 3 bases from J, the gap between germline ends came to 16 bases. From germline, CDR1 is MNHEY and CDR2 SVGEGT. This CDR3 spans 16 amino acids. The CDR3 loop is CASSYPLGSREETQYF. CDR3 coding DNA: TGTGCCAGCAGTTACCCACTAGGTTCCCGGGAAGAGACCCAGTACTTC.

The chain's CDR3 is CASSRDRGKGGYTF. As DNA, the CDR3 is TGTGCCAGCAGTCGGGACAGGGGGAAAGGTGGCTACACCTTC. The chain uses TRBV12-3 or TRBV12-4 and TRBJ1-2; 11 bases are a match to TRBD1. The CDR3 covers 14 residues. V lost 5 bases, J lost 7 bases, and 6 bases stayed unmatched.

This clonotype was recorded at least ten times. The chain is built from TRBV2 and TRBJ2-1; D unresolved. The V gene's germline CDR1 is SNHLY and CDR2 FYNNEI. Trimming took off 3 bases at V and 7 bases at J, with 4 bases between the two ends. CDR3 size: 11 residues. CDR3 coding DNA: TGTGCCAGCAGTGACCGGAATGAGCAGTTCTTC. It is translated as CASSDRNEQFF. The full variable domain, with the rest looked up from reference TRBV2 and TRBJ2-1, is EPEVTQTPSHQVTQMGQEVILRCVPISNHLYFYWYRQILGQKVEFLVSFYNNEISEKSEIFDDQFSVERPDGSNFTLKIRSTKLEDSAMYFCASSDRNEQFFGPGTRLTVL.

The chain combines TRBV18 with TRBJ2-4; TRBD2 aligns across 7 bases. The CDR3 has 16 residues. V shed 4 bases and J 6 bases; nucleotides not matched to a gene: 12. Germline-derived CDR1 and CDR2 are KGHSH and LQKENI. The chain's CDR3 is CASSQTETSIVNIQYF. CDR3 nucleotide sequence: TGTGCCAGCTCACAAACGGAGACTAGCATCGTAAACATTCAGTACTTC.

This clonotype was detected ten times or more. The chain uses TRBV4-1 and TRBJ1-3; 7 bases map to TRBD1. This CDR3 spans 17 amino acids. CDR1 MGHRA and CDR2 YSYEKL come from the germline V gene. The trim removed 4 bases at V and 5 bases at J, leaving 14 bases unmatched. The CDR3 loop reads CASSPFAATGSRNTIYF. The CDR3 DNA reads TGCGCCAGCAGCCCCTTCGCCGCGACAGGGTCGCGAAACACCATATATTTT.

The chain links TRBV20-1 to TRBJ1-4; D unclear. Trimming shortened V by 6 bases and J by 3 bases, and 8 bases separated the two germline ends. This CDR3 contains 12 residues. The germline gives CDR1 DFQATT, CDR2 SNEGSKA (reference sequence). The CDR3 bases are TGCAGTGCCATTGGTTCTAATGAAAAACTGTTTTTT. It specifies CSAIGSNEKLFF.

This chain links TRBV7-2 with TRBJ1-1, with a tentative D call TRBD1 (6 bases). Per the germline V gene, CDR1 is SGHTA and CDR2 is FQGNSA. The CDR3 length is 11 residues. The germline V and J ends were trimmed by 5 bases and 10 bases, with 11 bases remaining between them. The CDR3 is CASSVDRLAFF. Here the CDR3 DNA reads TGTGCCAGCAGCGTGGACAGACTAGCTTTCTTT.